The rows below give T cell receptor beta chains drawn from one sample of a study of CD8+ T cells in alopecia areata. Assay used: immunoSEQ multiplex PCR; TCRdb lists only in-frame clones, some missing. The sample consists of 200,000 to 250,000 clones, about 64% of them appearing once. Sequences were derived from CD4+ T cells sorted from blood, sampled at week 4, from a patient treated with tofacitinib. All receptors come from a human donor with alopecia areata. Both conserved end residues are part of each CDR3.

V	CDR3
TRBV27	CASNPDRVLGEAFF
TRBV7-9	CASSRTGSDTEAFF
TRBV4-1	CASSPREGANTEAFF
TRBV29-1	CSVSSGGGAKNIQYF
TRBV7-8	CASSFTGPAYEQYF
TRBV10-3	CAISDVYQYF
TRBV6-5	CASSYSRGRGNQPQHF
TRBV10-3	CAIRDPGTGESTGELFF
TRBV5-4	CASSLDRLAGDEQFF
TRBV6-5	CASRQGELSIGYTF
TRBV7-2	CASSLAFSGPNYGYTF
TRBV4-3	CASSQEAGGAGETQYF
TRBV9	CASSPEGSRGYTF
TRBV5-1	CASSLDLPGKGTEAFF
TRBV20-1	CSVPGTYEQYF
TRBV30	CAWGGQANSPLHF
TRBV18	CASSPTVGVGAQPQHF
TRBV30	CASLGAGGNEQFF
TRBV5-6	CASSPTGGLSNSPLHF
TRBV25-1	CATDSVGWGNEQFF
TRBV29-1	CSVAQGGNGYTF
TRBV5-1	CASSLRMSSYNEQFF
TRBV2	CAKAGDSSGNTIYF
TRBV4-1	CASSGTYSRGEQFF
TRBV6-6	CASSPRPDRADTIYF
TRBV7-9	CASSSFPGTGARGANVLTF
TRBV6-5	CASSHRDRGTGELFF
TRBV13	CASSAWLAGASAYEQYF
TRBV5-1	CASSLSLLGGNTIYF
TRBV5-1	CASSITEFNEKLFF
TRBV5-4	CASSPGQGDRNEQFF
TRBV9	CASSVGQGAYNEQFF
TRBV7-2	CASSPTPSNQPQHF
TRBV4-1	CASSLTDRALYGYTF
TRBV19	CASSIPGATGYGYTF
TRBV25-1	CASSGRTGTQYF
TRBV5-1	CASSLLSDPLDALYTF
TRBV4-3	CASSQATSDTQYF
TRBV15	CATSRDLLAGWETQYF
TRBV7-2	CASSLWSNTEAFF
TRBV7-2	CASSLVGTGTGFAYGYTF